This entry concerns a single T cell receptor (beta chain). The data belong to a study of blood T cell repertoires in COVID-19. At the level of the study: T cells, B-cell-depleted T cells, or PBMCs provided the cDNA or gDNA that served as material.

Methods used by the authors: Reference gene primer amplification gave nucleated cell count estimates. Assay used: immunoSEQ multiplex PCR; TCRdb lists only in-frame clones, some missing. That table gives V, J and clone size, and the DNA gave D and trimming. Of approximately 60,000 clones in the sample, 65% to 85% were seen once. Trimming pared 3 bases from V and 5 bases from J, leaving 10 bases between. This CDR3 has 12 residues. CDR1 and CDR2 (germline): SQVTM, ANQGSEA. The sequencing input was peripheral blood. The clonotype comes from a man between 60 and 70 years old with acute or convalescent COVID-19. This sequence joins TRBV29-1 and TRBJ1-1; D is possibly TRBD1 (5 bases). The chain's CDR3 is CSVDLRGTEAFF. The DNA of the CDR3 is TGCAGCGTTGACCTCCGGGGGACTGAAGCTTTCTTT.